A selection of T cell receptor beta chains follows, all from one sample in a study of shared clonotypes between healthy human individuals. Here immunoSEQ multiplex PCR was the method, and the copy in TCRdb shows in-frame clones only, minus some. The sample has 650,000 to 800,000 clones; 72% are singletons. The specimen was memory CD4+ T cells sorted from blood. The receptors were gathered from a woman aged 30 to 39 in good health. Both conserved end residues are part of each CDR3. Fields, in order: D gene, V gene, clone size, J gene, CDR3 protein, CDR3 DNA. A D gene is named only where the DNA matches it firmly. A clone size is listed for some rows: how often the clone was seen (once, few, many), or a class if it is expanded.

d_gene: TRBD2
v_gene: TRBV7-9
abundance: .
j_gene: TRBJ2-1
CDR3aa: CASGPHPAGKSYNEQFF
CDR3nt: TGTGCCAGTGGACCCCATCCAGCGGGGAAATCCTACAATGAGCAGTTCTTC

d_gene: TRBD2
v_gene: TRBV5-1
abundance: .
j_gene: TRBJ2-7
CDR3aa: CASRPTSGPYEQYF
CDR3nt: TGCGCCAGCAGGCCCACTAGCGGCCCCTACGAGCAGTACTTC

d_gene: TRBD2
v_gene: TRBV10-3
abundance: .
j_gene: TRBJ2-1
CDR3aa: CAISVAGASNEQFF
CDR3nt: TGTGCCATCAGCGTAGCGGGAGCTAGCAATGAGCAGTTCTTC

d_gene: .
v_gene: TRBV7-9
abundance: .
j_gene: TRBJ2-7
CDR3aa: CASSLGARDWLAGQYF
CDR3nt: TGTGCCAGCAGCTTAGGGGCGCGGGACTGGTTGGCGGGGCAGTACTTC

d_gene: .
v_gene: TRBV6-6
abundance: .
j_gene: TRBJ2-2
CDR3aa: CASSEARVDTGELFF
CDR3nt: TGCGCCAGCAGTGAGGCACGAGTTGACACCGGGGAGCTGTTTTTT

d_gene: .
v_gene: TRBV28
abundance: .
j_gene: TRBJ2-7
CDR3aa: CASRSAVYEQYF
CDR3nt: TGTGCCAGCCGATCAGCGGTCTACGAGCAGTACTTC

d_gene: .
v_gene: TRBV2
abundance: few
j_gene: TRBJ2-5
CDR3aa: CASSGNGVEGETQYF
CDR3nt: TGTGCCAGCAGTGGAAATGGGGTTGAGGGGGAGACCCAGTACTTC

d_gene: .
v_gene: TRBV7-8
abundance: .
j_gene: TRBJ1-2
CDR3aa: CASSSHGRVDGYTF
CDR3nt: TGTGCCAGCAGCTCCCACGGGAGGGTGGATGGCTACACCTTC

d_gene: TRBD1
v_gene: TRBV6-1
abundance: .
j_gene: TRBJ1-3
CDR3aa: CASRSQGAKHTIYF
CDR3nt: TGTGCCAGCAGGAGTCAGGGGGCGAAGCACACCATATATTTT

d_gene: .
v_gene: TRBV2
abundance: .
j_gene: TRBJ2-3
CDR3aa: CASKWSGGTDTQYF
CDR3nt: TGTGCCAGCAAATGGTCGGGAGGCACAGATACGCAGTATTTT

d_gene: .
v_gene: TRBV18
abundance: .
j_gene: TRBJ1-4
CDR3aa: CASSPPHRGATNEKLFF
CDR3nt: TGTGCCAGCTCACCCCCGCATCGGGGAGCAACTAATGAAAAACTGTTTTTT

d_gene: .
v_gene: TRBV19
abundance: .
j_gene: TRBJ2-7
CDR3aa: CASSIGAQSYEQYF
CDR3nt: TGTGCCAGTAGTATAGGGGCTCAGAGCTACGAGCAGTACTTC

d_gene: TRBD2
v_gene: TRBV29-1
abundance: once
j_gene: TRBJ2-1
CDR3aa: CSVEVSASGSGEQFF
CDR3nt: TGCAGCGTTGAAGTGAGTGCTAGCGGGAGTGGTGAGCAGTTCTTC

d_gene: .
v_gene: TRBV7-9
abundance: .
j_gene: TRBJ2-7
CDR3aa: CASSFAGSSYEQYF
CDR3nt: TGTGCCAGCAGCTTCGCGGGGAGCTCCTACGAGCAGTACTTC

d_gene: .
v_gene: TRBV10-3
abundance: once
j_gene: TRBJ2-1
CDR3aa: CAIRRELPYNEQFF
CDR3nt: TGTGCCATCAGGAGGGAATTACCCTACAATGAGCAGTTCTTC

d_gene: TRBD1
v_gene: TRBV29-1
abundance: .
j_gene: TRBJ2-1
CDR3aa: CSAGQGAYNEQFF
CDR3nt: TGCAGCGCGGGACAGGGAGCCTACAATGAGCAGTTCTTC

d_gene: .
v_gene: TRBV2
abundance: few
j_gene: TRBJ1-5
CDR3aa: CASSRTDPSYQHF
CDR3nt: TGTGCCAGCAGTAGGACAGACCCTAGTTACCAGCATTTT

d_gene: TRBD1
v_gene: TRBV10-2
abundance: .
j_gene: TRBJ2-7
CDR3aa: CASSELATGGYEQYF
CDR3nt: TGCGCCAGCAGTGAGTTGGCGACAGGGGGATACGAGCAGTACTTC

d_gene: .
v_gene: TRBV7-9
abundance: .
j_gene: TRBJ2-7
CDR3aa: CASSFNGPTYEQYF
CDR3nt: TGTGCCAGCAGCTTCAACGGCCCTACCTACGAGCAGTACTTC

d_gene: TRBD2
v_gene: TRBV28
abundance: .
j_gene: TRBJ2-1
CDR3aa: CASSFGGSGNNEQFF
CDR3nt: TGTGCCAGCAGTTTCGGCGGGAGTGGAAACAATGAGCAGTTCTTC

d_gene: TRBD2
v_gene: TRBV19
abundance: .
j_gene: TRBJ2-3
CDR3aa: CASSIGAGERDTQYF
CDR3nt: TGTGCCAGTAGTATAGGAGCGGGAGAGAGAGATACGCAGTATTTT

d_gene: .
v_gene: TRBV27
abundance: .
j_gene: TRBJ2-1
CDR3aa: CASSPRPDRNEQFF
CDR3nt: TGTGCCAGCAGTCCACGACCGGATCGGAATGAGCAGTTCTTC

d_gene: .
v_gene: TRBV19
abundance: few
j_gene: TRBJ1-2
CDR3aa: CASTPQGNYGYTF
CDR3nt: TGTGCCAGTACCCCACAGGGAAACTATGGCTACACCTTC

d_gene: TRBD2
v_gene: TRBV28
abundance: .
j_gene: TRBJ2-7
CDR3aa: CASSPGTSGRHEQYF
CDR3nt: TGTGCCAGCAGTCCCGGGACTAGCGGGAGACACGAGCAGTACTTC

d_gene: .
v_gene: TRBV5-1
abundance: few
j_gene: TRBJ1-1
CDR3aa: CASSLSFFGRGTEAFF
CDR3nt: TGCGCCAGCAGCTTATCTTTTTTTGGTAGGGGGACTGAAGCTTTCTTT

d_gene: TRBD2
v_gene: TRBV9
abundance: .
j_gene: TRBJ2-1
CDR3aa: CASSLTPSGNDEQFF
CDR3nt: TGTGCCAGCAGCTTAACGCCGAGCGGGAACGATGAGCAGTTCTTC

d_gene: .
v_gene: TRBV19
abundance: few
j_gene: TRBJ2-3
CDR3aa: CASSPTSPSQGFTDTQYF
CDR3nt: TGTGCCAGTAGTCCAACCTCCCCCTCACAGGGCTTCACAGATACGCAGTATTTT

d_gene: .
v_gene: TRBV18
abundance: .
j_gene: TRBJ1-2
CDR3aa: CASSPPSQVNYGYTF
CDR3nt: TGTGCCAGCTCACCACCCTCTCAGGTTAACTATGGCTACACCTTC

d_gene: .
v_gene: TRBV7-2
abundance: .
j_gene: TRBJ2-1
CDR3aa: CASSLEGAVLYNEQFF
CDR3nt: TGTGCCAGCAGCTTAGAAGGAGCGGTCCTTTACAATGAGCAGTTCTTC

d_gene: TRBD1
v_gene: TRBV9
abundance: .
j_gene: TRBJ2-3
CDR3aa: CASSPNTGGADTQYF
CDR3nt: TGTGCCAGCAGCCCGAACACAGGGGGCGCAGATACGCAGTATTTT

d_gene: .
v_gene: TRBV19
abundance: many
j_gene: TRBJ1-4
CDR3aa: CASSSQGDHEKLFF
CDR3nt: TGTGCCAGTAGTTCACAGGGCGATCATGAAAAACTGTTTTTT

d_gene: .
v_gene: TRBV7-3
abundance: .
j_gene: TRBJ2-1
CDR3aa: CASSLESRAVEQFF
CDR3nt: TGTGCCAGCAGCTTAGAATCCAGGGCTGTTGAGCAGTTCTTC

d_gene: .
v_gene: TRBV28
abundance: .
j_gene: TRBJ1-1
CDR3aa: CASSPQRGVGTEAFF
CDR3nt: TGTGCCAGCAGTCCCCAGAGGGGGGTAGGTACTGAAGCTTTCTTT

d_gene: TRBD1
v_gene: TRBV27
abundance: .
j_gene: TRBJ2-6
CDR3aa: CASSGQDFSGANVLTF
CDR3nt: TGTGCCAGCAGCGGACAGGACTTCTCTGGGGCCAACGTCCTGACTTTC

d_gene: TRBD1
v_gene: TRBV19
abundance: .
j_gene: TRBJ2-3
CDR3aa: CASSILDRVDTQYF
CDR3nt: TGTGCCAGTAGTATACTCGACAGGGTAGATACGCAGTATTTT

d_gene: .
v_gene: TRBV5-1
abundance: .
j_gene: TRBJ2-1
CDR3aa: CASSLVGEQFF
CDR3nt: TGCGCCAGCAGCTTGGTCGGTGAGCAGTTCTTC

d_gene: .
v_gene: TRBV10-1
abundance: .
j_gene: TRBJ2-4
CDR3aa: CASSESILTLGAAKNIQYF
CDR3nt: TGCGCCAGCAGTGAGTCGATTCTCACCTTAGGGGCAGCCAAAAACATTCAGTACTTC

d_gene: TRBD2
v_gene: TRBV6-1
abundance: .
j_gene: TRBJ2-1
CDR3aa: CASSEHGRAVEQFF
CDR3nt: TGTGCCAGCAGTGAACACGGGAGGGCCGTTGAGCAGTTCTTC

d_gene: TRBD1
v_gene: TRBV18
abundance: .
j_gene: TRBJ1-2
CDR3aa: CASSPDRDYGYTF
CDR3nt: TGTGCCAGCTCACCAGACAGGGACTATGGCTACACCTTC

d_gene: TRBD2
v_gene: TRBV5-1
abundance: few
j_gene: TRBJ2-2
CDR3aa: CASRWTSGSPNTGELFF
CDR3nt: TGCGCCAGCAGGTGGACTAGCGGTTCTCCGAACACCGGGGAGCTGTTTTTT

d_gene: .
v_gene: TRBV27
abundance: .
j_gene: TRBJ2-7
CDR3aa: CASSTLSGLGGGQYF
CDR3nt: TGTGCCAGCAGTACCCTTAGCGGGCTTGGGGGGGGCCAGTACTTC

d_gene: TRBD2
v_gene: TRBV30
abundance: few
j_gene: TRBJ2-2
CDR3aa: CAWSPSGGSGVGELFF
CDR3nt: TGTGCCTGGAGTCCCTCTGGCGGGAGTGGGGTCGGGGAGCTGTTTTTT

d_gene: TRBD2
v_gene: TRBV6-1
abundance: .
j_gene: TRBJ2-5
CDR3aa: CASGVAGGETQYF
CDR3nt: TGTGCCAGCGGGGTAGCGGGAGGGGAGACCCAGTACTTC

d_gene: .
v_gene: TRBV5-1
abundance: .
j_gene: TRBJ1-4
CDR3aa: CASSLQGSNEKLFF
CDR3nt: TGCGCCAGCAGCTTACAGGGATCTAATGAAAAACTGTTTTTT

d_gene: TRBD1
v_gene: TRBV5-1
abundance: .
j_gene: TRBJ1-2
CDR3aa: CASSLSTGEYGYTF
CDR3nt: TGCGCCAGCAGCTTAAGTACAGGGGAATATGGCTACACCTTC

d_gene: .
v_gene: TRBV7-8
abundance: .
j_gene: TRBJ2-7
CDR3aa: CASSLERTSSYEQYF
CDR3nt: TGTGCCAGCAGCCTTGAGCGGACCTCCTCCTACGAGCAGTACTTC

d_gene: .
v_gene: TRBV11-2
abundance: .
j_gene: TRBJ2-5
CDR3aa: CASSRTLETQYF
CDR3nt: TGTGCCAGCAGCCGTACCCTAGAGACCCAGTACTTC

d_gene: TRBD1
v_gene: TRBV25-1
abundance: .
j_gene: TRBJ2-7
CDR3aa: CASSTRQGAGYDEQYF
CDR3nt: TGTGCCAGCAGTACCCGACAGGGGGCCGGTTACGACGAGCAGTACTTC

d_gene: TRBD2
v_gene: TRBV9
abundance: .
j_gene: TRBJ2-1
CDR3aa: CASSPWTSGSDEQFF
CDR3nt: TGTGCCAGCAGCCCCTGGACTAGCGGGAGCGATGAGCAGTTCTTC

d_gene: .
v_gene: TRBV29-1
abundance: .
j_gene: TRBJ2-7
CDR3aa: CSVGWDYEQYF
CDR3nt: TGCAGCGTCGGCTGGGACTACGAGCAGTACTTC